This T cell receptor beta chain was recorded in a study of shared clonotypes between healthy human individuals. Notes on the study in general: In general, naive subsets displayed greater estimated richness than memory subsets did.

Samples underwent the assay at deep level. 200 to 250 ng DNA, around 30,000 T cell genomes, went into each sorted-subset replicate PCR. Some clones are missing from TCRdb's copy, which holds only in-frame ones; the method was immunoSEQ multiplex PCR. The repertoire holds 2 million to 2.5 million clones, 85% to 95% seen once, with 0.35% to 0.5% in the top ten. The germline V gene encodes CDR1 MDHEN and CDR2 SYDVKM. This CDR3 contains 16 residues. The V end was cut by 6 bases, the J end by 0 bases, with 15 bases between. Of note for this clone: What it recognizes is unknown.

The sequence was collected from a man aged 18-30 years in good health. Some clones in this sample may be carry-over from other donors' samples. The sample consisted of naive CD4+ T cells from PBMCs. The subset denotes: CD45RA+ positively selected. V usage is TRBV28 and J usage is TRBJ1-3; D ambiguous. The CDR3 DNA reads as TGTGCCAGCAGCTTCTTTAGGACTGACTCTGGAAACACCATATATTTT. Translation: CASSFFRTDSGNTIYF.